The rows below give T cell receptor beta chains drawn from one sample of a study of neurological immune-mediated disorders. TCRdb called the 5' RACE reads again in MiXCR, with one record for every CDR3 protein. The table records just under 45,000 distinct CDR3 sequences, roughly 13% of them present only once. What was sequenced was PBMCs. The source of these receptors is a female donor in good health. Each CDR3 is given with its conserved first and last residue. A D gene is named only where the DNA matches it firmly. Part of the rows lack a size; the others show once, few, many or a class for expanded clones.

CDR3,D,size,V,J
CASSPLGGPGLQETQYF,NA,few,TRBV11-2,TRBJ2-5
CASSLTVRTEAFF,NA,medium-sized,TRBV12-3/TRBV12-4,TRBJ1-1
CASSPPSETQYF,NA,many,TRBV3-1,TRBJ2-5
CSASIPGAWKETQYF,NA,many,TRBV20-1,TRBJ2-5
CASSLRGPRNSPLHF,NA,many,TRBV12-3/TRBV12-4,TRBJ1-6
CASSEGLTNEQFF,NA,many,TRBV4-2,TRBJ2-1
CASSKSGGTQDTQYF,NA,many,TRBV19,TRBJ2-3
CASSFQGANTEAFF,NA,medium-sized,TRBV5-1,TRBJ1-1
CASSPDMYEQYF,NA,few,TRBV12-3/TRBV12-4,TRBJ2-7
CASSSTSISYNEQFF,NA,many,TRBV5-1,TRBJ2-1
CASSPRQGAYGYTF,TRBD1,many,TRBV7-3,TRBJ1-2
CASSSGGLNEQYF,TRBD2,many,TRBV10-1,TRBJ2-7
CASSLVSGLATYNEQFF,TRBD2,NA,TRBV7-2,TRBJ2-1
CSARAGKNYGYTF,NA,many,TRBV20-1,TRBJ1-2
CASSGDSGVSTDTQYF,NA,many,TRBV12-3/TRBV12-4,TRBJ2-3
CASSSETGFEQYF,NA,many,TRBV11-2,TRBJ2-7
CSARADRDTQYF,TRBD1,many,TRBV20-1,TRBJ2-3
CASSIGQGHYEQYF,TRBD1,many,TRBV11-2,TRBJ2-7
CASKFQGANTEAFF,TRBD1,many,TRBV27,TRBJ1-1
CASSPTRGAGYGYTF,NA,NA,TRBV5-1,TRBJ1-2
CASSYSPPDRVGNEQFF,TRBD1,few,TRBV6-5,TRBJ2-1
CASSSGLAGGPYTQYF,TRBD2,many,TRBV7-9,TRBJ2-3
CASSGQSYNYQFF,NA,NA,TRBV2,TRBJ2-1
CASSFRGGPLYNEQFF,NA,many,TRBV5-1,TRBJ2-1
CASSGWQFGETQYF,NA,many,TRBV11-2,TRBJ2-5
CASSLAGVVETQYF,NA,many,TRBV11-2,TRBJ2-5
CVSRRELKDIQYF,NA,NA,TRBV12-3/TRBV12-4,TRBJ2-4
CASTSVQETQYF,NA,many,TRBV28,TRBJ2-5
CATSRESWLSGELFF,NA,many,TRBV15,TRBJ2-2
CSASSLAELSTDTQYF,NA,many,TRBV20-1,TRBJ2-3
CASSEWAGSNYGYTF,NA,many,TRBV2,TRBJ1-2
CATTLSGQRSTDTQYF,NA,NA,TRBV12-5,TRBJ2-3
CASSWTGGAGSPLHF,TRBD1,many,TRBV5-1,TRBJ1-6
CASRTGIYTEAFF,TRBD1,many,TRBV27,TRBJ1-1
CASRGTSGALNTGELFF,TRBD2,many,TRBV3-1,TRBJ2-2
CASSYGRPSYNEQFF,NA,many,TRBV6-5,TRBJ2-1
CASTRPYHTDTQYF,NA,many,TRBV12-3/TRBV12-4,TRBJ2-3
CASSPGGMDYGYTF,NA,many,TRBV12-3/TRBV12-4,TRBJ1-2
CASSHRSGSTDTQYF,NA,NA,TRBV28,TRBJ2-3
CASSLGVGGAHGYTF,NA,many,TRBV5-6,TRBJ1-2
CSARASGGLGGGELFF,NA,many,TRBV20-1,TRBJ2-2
CASSLRRQGFETQYF,NA,NA,TRBV11-2,TRBJ2-5
CASSFRSHPGLAGASVVNEQFF,TRBD2,NA,TRBV7-6,TRBJ2-1
CASSIWRGYEQYF,NA,many,TRBV5-5,TRBJ2-7
CASSSSGPYNEQFF,NA,many,TRBV19,TRBJ2-1
CASSLLQIIGSETQYF,NA,few,TRBV11-2,TRBJ2-5
CSAGGAGNTIYF,NA,many,TRBV20-1,TRBJ1-3
CASSQGIPHLDNQPQHF,NA,NA,TRBV3-1,TRBJ1-5
CAIRGVFTDTQYF,NA,NA,TRBV10-3,TRBJ2-3
CASSSGGGATDTQYF,TRBD2,NA,TRBV12-3/TRBV12-4,TRBJ2-3
CAWSDYNSPLHF,NA,many,TRBV30,TRBJ1-6
CASSELAGQANTGELFF,TRBD2,many,TRBV14,TRBJ2-2
CASSHPRGGYNEQFF,NA,few,TRBV27,TRBJ2-1
CSASVGWAGRDTQYF,NA,many,TRBV20-1,TRBJ2-3
CASSQEVVTTTYTQYF,NA,many,TRBV7-8,TRBJ2-3
CASSLGQQAPEQFF,NA,many,TRBV7-9,TRBJ2-1
CASGPGGDNEQFF,NA,many,TRBV27,TRBJ2-1
CASSLAGPYNEQFF,TRBD2,many,TRBV5-1,TRBJ2-1
CASSPLTADTDTQYF,NA,many,TRBV14,TRBJ2-3